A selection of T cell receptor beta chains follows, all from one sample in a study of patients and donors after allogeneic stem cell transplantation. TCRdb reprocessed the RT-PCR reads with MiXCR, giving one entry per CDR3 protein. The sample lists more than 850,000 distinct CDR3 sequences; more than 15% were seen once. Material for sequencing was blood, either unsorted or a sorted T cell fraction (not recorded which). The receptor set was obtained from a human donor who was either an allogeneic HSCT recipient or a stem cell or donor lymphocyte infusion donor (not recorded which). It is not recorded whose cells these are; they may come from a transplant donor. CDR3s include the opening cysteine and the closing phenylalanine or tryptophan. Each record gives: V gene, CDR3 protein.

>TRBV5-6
CASSSRDTDYGYTF
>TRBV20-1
CSARDGRSNEKLFF
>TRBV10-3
CAIKARGAGPYEQYF
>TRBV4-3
CASSPTGYGEKLFF
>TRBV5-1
CASSIVAGEMDTQYF
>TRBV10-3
CAMRGQTDTQYF
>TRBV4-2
CASSQVGGAREDTQYF
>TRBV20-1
CSARVGGKMNTEAFF
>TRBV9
CASSVRGQGHEKLFF
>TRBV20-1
CSARDRTKGETGNTIYF
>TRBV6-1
CASSDPGRDSSPLHF
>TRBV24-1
CATSGGVRDEQFF
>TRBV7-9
CASSLDGTGGQYF
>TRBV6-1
CANGGRPTSNTGELFF
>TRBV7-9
CASSAGQGKTDTQYF
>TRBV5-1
CASRPTGGNEQYF
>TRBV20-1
CSASSVTTEAFF
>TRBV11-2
CASSLERSGNTGELFF
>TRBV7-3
CASSLFSGAYEQYF
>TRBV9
CASSVDPPNEQFF
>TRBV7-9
CASSPSLAGHNEQFF
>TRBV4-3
CASSQAPGTSYEQYF
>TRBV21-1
CASSKSGERQYF
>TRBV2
CASSTRTGPNTEAFF
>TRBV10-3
CATPGGTRGGYTF
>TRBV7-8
CASSLDRGPEAFF
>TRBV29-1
CSVEDRAGSYF
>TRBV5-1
CASSLASGEGNGELFF
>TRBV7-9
CASSRTRYTDTQYF
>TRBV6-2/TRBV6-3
CASSRTTVRLEAFF
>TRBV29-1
CSVAFPASGASTDTQYF
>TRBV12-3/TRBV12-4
CASSFPGLDGNTGELFF
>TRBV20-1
CSARDRAGPYEQYF
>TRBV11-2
CASSAPATNEKLFF
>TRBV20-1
CSAVRRQGAINNSPLHF
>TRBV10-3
CATDRDDNLTGNTIYF
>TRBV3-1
CASSQDRKSSYNEQFF
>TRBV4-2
CASSQEPRGANTGELFF
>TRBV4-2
CASEIRGYGYGYTF
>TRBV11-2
CASSLTTYNEQFF
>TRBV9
CASSESGRLNEQYF
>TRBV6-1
CASTPGTGWGNTIYF
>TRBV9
CASSVVKPGLSRKQFF
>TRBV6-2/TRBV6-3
CASSYHLTDYADTGELFF
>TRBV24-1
CATSDSGTKETQYF